A single sample is the source of the 26 T cell receptor beta chains below, sequenced in a study of blood T cell repertoires in COVID-19. This table comes from immunoSEQ multiplex PCR, and its TCRdb copy is limited to in-frame clones, with some not included. The sample lists approximately 98,000 clones, approximately 85% occurring once. The specimen sequenced was peripheral blood. These receptors all come from a human donor in a cohort sampled during active COVID-19.

On this clone: This CDR3 is also generated by other DNA sequences in the sample. V is TRBV20-1 and J is TRBJ2-3; 9 bases are a match to TRBD2. The CDR3 runs 14 residues. Germline V lookup: CDR1 DFQATT, CDR2 SNEGSKA (reference sequence). J lost 3 bases, V lost 3 bases, and 4 bases had no gene match. CDR3 in amino acids: CSASLAGGTDTQYF. The CDR3 DNA reads TGCAGTGCTAGTTTGGCGGGGGGGACAGATACGCAGTATTTT.

This clone has only one observation. V is TRBV6-7 and J is TRBJ1-1, with 8 bases lining up with TRBD1. TRBV6-7 is an ORF; its function is uncertain. The CDR3 is made up of 15 amino acids. Germline trimming cut 4 bases from V and 6 bases from J; bases unmatched to any gene: 10. The DNA for the CDR3 is TGTGCCAGCAGTTTCCCGACAGGGGATTGCGCTGAAGCTTTCTTT. Translating gives CASSFPTGDCAEAFF.

The chain recombines TRBV3-1 (or the pseudogene TRBV3-2) with TRBJ1-2; possibly TRBD1 for D (5 bases). The germline V gene has CDR1 LGHDT and CDR2 YNNKEL (reference sequence). V was pared by 4 bases and J by 13 bases, with 19 bases between. The length of the CDR3 is 13 residues. CDR3 sequence: CASSPTGLSRGTF. The CDR3 DNA sequence: TGTGCCAGCAGCCCTACGGGACTCTCTAGGGGCACCTTC.

The chain is built from TRBV5-1 and TRBJ2-3; 7 bases map to TRBD1. In germline, CDR1 is SGHRS, CDR2 YFSETQ. The CDR3 has 15 residues. Trimming removed 4 bases from V and 3 bases from J; junction bases left unmatched: 8. The CDR3 is CASSDVKGATDTQYF. The CDR3, as DNA: TGCGCCAGCAGCGACGTAAAGGGGGCAACAGATACGCAGTATTTT.

The rearrangement joins TRBV11-2 to TRBJ1-1, with a tentative D call TRBD1 (6 bases). V was clipped by 5 bases and J by 1 base, with 14 bases between them. Germline CDR1 reads SGHAT; CDR2 reads FQNNGV. The CDR3 runs to 15 residues. The DNA for the CDR3 is TGTGCCAGCAGCCCTAGGACAGCCAAGAACACTGAAGCTTTCTTT. Residues: CASSPRTAKNTEAFF.

This clone was recorded only once. This chain joins TRBV7-3 and TRBJ2-3, with 16 bases matching TRBD2. The CDR3 has 16 amino acids. V lost 5 bases and J lost 5; bases outside the gene matches: 4. CDR1 and CDR2 from the germline V gene are SGHTA and FQGTGA. CDR3 coding DNA: TGTGCCAGCAGCCTGGGACTAGCGGGAGGGCTAGATACGCAGTATTTT. This translates into CASSLGLAGGLDTQYF.

There are a few counts of this clone. The chain employs TRBV2 and TRBJ2-2; TRBD2 agrees at 7 bases. Trimming removed 6 bases from V and 6 bases from J; junction bases left unmatched: 4. Germline V gene lookup returns CDR1 SNHLY and CDR2 FYNNEI. The CDR3 spans 13 residues. The CDR3 bases are TGTGCCAGCAGGGCTGGACTAGCCGGGGAGCTGTTTTTT. Protein sequence: CASRAGLAGELFF.

The chain couples TRBV27 to TRBJ1-6, with D tentatively TRBD1 (6 bases). The CDR3 is 12 amino acids. Germline values: CDR1 MNHEY, CDR2 SMNVEV (reference sequence). Trimming pared 5 bases from V and 8 bases from J, leaving 7 bases between. CDR3 in DNA: TGTGCCAGCAGTCAGGGGTATTCACCCCTCCACTTT. It is translated as CASSQGYSPLHF.

V is TRBV6-6 and J is TRBJ1-4; 9 bases match TRBD1. Looked up from germline, CDR1 is MNHNY and CDR2 is SVGAGI (reference sequence). The CDR3 totals 16 residues. V lost 0 bases, J lost 1 base, and 0 bases stayed unmatched. The CDR3 nucleotides are TGTGCCAGCAGTTACTCGGGACAGGGAACTAATGAAAAACTGTTTTTT. It specifies CASSYSGQGTNEKLFF.

The rearrangement joins TRBV7-9 to TRBJ2-1; 7 bases are a match to TRBD2. The CDR3 loop spans 16 amino acids. Germline V gene data show CDR1 as SEHNR and CDR2 as FQNEAQ (reference sequence). The trim removed 2 bases at V and 0 bases at J, leaving 4 bases unmatched. The CDR3 region is CASSLSLADSYNEQFF. CDR3 sequence (DNA): TGTGCCAGCAGCTTATCGCTAGCGGACTCCTACAATGAGCAGTTCTTC.

The chain couples TRBV19 to TRBJ1-3, with 7 positions matching TRBD1. From germline, CDR1 is LNHDA and CDR2 SQIVND (reference sequence). V lost 3 bases, J lost 4 bases, and 12 bases stayed unmatched. This CDR3 has 17 residues. The CDR3 DNA reads TGTGCCAGTAGTATCACGGAGGGGGCGCGATTCGGAAACACCATATATTTT. This translates into CASSITEGARFGNTIYF.

This clone was picked up a small number of times. The V and J genes are TRBV19 and TRBJ1-4; D is ambiguous. This CDR3 comprises 16 residues. The ends were cut back, 3 bases at V and 0 bases at J, with 11 bases in the middle. Germline V gene data show CDR1 as LNHDA and CDR2 as SQIVND (reference sequence). The CDR3 region has the DNA TGTGCCAGTAGTATTCTAACGGGGACAACTAATGAAAAACTGTTTTTT. Translated, it gives CASSILTGTTNEKLFF.

The chain links TRBV7-9 to TRBJ2-6; a possible D gene is TRBD2 (5 bases). The CDR3 sequence is 19 residues long. Per the germline V gene, CDR1 is SEHNR and CDR2 is FQNEAQ (reference sequence). Trimming left V 5 bases short and J 1 base short, with 21 bases between. The DNA of the CDR3 is TGTGCCAGCAGCCCTCGGGGAAGGGATTCCTTTTCTGGGGCCAACGTCCTGACTTTC. Its translation is CASSPRGRDSFSGANVLTF. Full variable domain (remainder filled in from reference TRBV7-9 and TRBJ2-6): DTGVSQNPRHKITKRGQNVTFRCDPISEHNRLYWYRQTLGQGPEFLTYFQNEAQLEKSRLLSDRFSAERPKGSFSTLEIQRTEQGDSAMYLCASSPRGRDSFSGANVLTFGAGSRLTVL.

This clone was observed a single time. The J gene is TRBJ2-3, the V gene TRBV18, with a tentative D call TRBD1 (6 bases). Looked up from germline, CDR1 is KGHSH and CDR2 is LQKENI. The CDR3 covers 14 residues. V was cut by 4 bases and J by 2 bases, with 10 bases left in between. In DNA form, the CDR3 reads TGTGCCAGCTCACGGGCAGGGGTCACAGATACGCAGTATTTT. Its protein product is CASSRAGVTDTQYF.

The CDR3 sequence: CASSESPSGSADTQYF. The CDR3 DNA follows: TGCGCCAGCAGTGAGTCCCCCTCCGGTAGCGCAGATACGCAGTATTTT. The chain has TRBV10-1 and TRBJ2-3; perhaps TRBD2 as D (5 bases). The length of the CDR3 is 16 residues. Germline V gene lookup returns CDR1 WNHNN and CDR2 SYGVQD (reference sequence). V lost 0 bases, J lost 4 bases, and 14 bases lay in between.

The chain carries TRBV11-2 and TRBJ1-1; TRBD1 matches at 10 bases. CDR3 length: 16 residues. With V trimmed by 5 bases and J by 4 bases, 10 bases remained unmatched. Germline lookup yields CDR1 SGHAT and CDR2 FQNNGV. The CDR3: CASSPGGTGVVTEAFF. For the CDR3, the DNA is TGTGCCAGCAGCCCCGGGGGGACAGGGGTTGTCACTGAAGCTTTCTTT.

This clone was seen a single time. The J gene is TRBJ2-7, the V gene TRBV9; unclear D gene. The CDR3 extends over 14 amino acids. V lost 0 bases to trimming and J lost 2 bases, with 9 bases between them. Germline V gene data show CDR1 as SGDLS and CDR2 as YYNGEE. The CDR3 is CASSVASETYEQYF. Written as DNA, the CDR3 is TGTGCCAGCAGCGTAGCATCGGAGACCTACGAGCAGTACTTC.

This chain joins TRBV11-2 and TRBJ1-2; D unresolved. Germline V lookup: CDR1 SGHAT, CDR2 FQNNGV. The CDR3 consists of 14 residues. V shed 5 bases and J shed 1 base, with 11 bases lying between them. As DNA, the CDR3 is TGTGCCAGCAGCCATAGCGCGGGTAACTATGGCTACACCTTC. Translation: CASSHSAGNYGYTF.

The rearrangement links TRBV19 to TRBJ1-2; 8 bases map to TRBD1. Germline V gives CDR1 LNHDA, CDR2 SQIVND (reference sequence). With V trimmed by 1 base and J by 4 bases, 14 bases remained unmatched. The CDR3 covers 18 residues. CDR3 protein: CASSIALGQDLPSYGYTF. The CDR3 DNA is TGTGCCAGTAGTATAGCCCTGGGACAGGACCTTCCTAGCTATGGCTACACCTTC.

This clone showed up just a few times. The chain joins TRBV19 to TRBJ1-2; the match to TRBD1 covers 7 bases. This CDR3 comprises 16 residues. Trimming cost V 8 bases and J 1 base; bases outside gene matches: 13. CDR1 and CDR2 (germline): LNHDA, SQIVND (reference sequence). DNA for the CDR3: TGTGCCAGTTTATCACCCTGGACAGGCTATAACTATGGCTACACCTTC. It specifies CASLSPWTGYNYGYTF.

The chain combines TRBV5-5 with TRBJ1-1; D is unclear. Trimming took off 0 bases at V and 1 base at J, with 10 bases between the two ends. The CDR3 runs 15 residues. From germline, CDR1 is SGHKS and CDR2 YYEKEE (reference sequence). CDR3 in DNA: TGTGCCAGCAGCTTGGAGGCCCCAGGGAACACTGAAGCTTTCTTT. Its translation: CASSLEAPGNTEAFF. Together with reference TRBV5-5 and TRBJ1-1, the CDR3 gives the full variable domain: DAGVTQSPTHLIKTRGQQVTLRCSPISGHKSVSWYQQVLGQGPQFIFQYYEKEERGRGNFPDRFSARQFPNYSSELNVNALLLGDSALYLCASSLEAPGNTEAFFGQGTRLTVV.

This chain uses TRBV9 with TRBJ2-1, with D uncertain. V lost 4 bases and J lost 0, with 14 bases in between. The CDR3 consists of 16 residues. Germline V gene sequence: CDR1 SGDLS, CDR2 YYNGEE. The CDR3, as DNA: TGTGCCAGCAGCCCTAGACTGGAACGCTCCTACAATGAGCAGTTCTTC. This sequence encodes CASSPRLERSYNEQFF.

This chain joins TRBV18 and TRBJ2-7, with 10 bases aligning to TRBD1. CDR3 length: 15 amino acids. CDR1 is KGHSH, CDR2 LQKENI, per germline. V shed 0 bases, J shed 1 base, and the junction held 0 bases outside the gene matches. DNA for the CDR3: TGTGCCAGCTCACCACCGGGACAGGGGTCCTACGAGCAGTACTTC. Translating gives CASSPPGQGSYEQYF. Looking up the rest from reference TRBV18 and TRBJ2-7 gives the full variable domain: NAGVMQNPRHLVRRRGQEARLRCSPMKGHSHVYWYRQLPEEGLKFMVYLQKENIIDESGMPKERFSAEFPKEGPSILRIQQVVRGDSAAYFCASSPPGQGSYEQYFGPGTRLTVT.

This chain uses TRBV5-1 with TRBJ2-7, with D hard to call. The germline V and J ends were trimmed by 1 base and 4 bases, with 9 bases remaining between them. Germline assignment: CDR1 SGHRS and CDR2 YFSETQ. CDR3 length equals 13 residues. The CDR3 sequence: CASSLSGTYEQYF. The CDR3, as DNA: TGCGCCAGCAGCTTGTCAGGAACTTACGAGCAGTACTTC. The whole variable domain, filled in from reference TRBV5-1 and TRBJ2-7, reads KAGVTQTPRYLIKTRGQQVTLSCSPISGHRSVSWYQQTPGQGLQFLFEYFSETQRNKGNFPGRFSGRQFSNSRSEMNVSTLELGDSALYLCASSLSGTYEQYFGPGTRLTVT.

This clone occurred once. This rearrangement joins TRBV19 to TRBJ2-1, with TRBD2 matching over 8 bases. CDR3 size: 16 residues. Germline CDR1 is LNHDA and CDR2 is SQIVND (reference sequence). V lost 7 bases to trimming and J lost 1 base; unmatched junction nucleotides: 9. Here the CDR3 DNA reads TGTGCCAGTACTCAGGGAGGCGGGGGGTCCTACAATGAGCAGTTCTTC. The encoded protein is CASTQGGGGSYNEQFF.

This chain links TRBV7-9 with TRBJ1-1, with TRBD1 identical over 8 bases. Looked up from germline, CDR1 is SEHNR and CDR2 is FQNEAQ (reference sequence). J gave up 5 bases and V 2 bases, and 10 bases lay outside the gene matches. CDR3 size: 16 residues. The CDR3 DNA sequence: TGTGCCAGCAGCTTATCGCAGGGGGCGTTGAGGACTGAAGCTTTCTTT. It specifies CASSLSQGALRTEAFF.